This TCR beta chain was documented in a study of blood T cell repertoires in COVID-19. In the original processing: Reference gene primers were amplified, and this amplification served to estimate nucleated cell counts. Repertoires were generated with immunoSEQ multiplex PCR, while TCRdb's copy carries only in-frame clones and drops some. The DNA was the basis for D and trimming; V, J and clone size are from that table. The data contain roughly 25,000 clones, around 80% of them seen just once; the ten biggest clones take up roughly three fifths. The CDR3 loop spans 13 amino acids. Germline V lookup: CDR1 MNHEY, CDR2 SMNVEV (reference sequence). J was trimmed by 15 bases and V by 5 bases; bases with no gene match: 8. This clone has more than one count but fewer than ten.

The genes are TRBV27 and TRBJ1-6, with TRBD1 matching 9 bases. The specimen sequenced was peripheral blood. The source of this sequence is a woman aged 80 or over with acute or convalescent COVID-19. The DNA for the CDR3 is TGTGCCAGCAGTCCGGGACAGGGACTCAGCCTCCACTTT. It specifies CASSPGQGLSLHF.